The source of this TCR beta chain is a study of cytomegalovirus exposure and HLA in healthy donors. Whole-study context: The same platform as the roughly 630 first-cohort repertoires was used for the 120 validation repertoires, a later analysis reported.

Donors were drawn from the 120-subject validation cohort, separate from the roughly 700-subject first cohort. Notes on this clone: The antigen is not known.

Overall study results and limits: A classifier reportedly called cytomegalovirus status with high sensitivity and specificity. Rarity held for most TCR sequences, but there were some public TCRs that occurred in many donors.

Produced via immunoSEQ multiplex PCR; TCRdb's table is partial and in-frame only. Among around 70,000 clones listed, 94% were seen once. Germline-derived CDR1 and CDR2 are WNHNN and SYGVQD (reference sequence). This CDR3 has 14 amino acids. The J segment lost 1 base and the V segment lost 6 bases, leaving 4 bases of the junction unmatched. The rearrangement links TRBV10-1 to TRBJ1-2, with 8 nucleotides matching TRBD1. Sample: PBMCs. The TCR sequence derives from a man younger than 35 in good health and CMV-seropositive. The CDR3 coding sequence is TGCGCCAGCAGACGACAGGGGATTAACTATGGCTACACCTTC. Translation gives CASRRQGINYGYTF.